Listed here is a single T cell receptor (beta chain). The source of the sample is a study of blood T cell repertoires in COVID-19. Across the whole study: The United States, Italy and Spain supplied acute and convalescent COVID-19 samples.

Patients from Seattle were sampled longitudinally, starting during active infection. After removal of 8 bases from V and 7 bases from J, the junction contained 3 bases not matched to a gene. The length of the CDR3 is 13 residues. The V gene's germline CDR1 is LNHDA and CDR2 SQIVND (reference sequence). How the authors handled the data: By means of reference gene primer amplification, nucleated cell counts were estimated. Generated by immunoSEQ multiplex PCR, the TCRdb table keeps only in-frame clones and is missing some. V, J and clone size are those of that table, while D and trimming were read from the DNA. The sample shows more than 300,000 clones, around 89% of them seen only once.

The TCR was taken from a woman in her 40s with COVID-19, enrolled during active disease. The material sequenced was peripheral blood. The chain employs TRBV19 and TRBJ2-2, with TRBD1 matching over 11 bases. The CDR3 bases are TGTGCCAGTCGGGACAGGGGGATCGGGGAGCTGTTTTTT. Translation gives CASRDRGIGELFF.